The 15 T cell receptor beta chains in this list originate from one sample, sequenced in a study of read filtering for tumor transcriptome and immune sequencing. This library used roughly 400 ng RNA and molecular barcoded adaptors spanning alpha/delta and beta/gamma chains. MiXCR was run by TCRdb on the reads, yielding one entry per CDR3 protein. The table lists 15,000 to 20,000 distinct CDR3 sequences, around 20% of them singletons. The sequenced sample was a population of CD138-negative cells sorted from bone marrow. The receptors come from a donor at least 40 years old with multiple myeloma.

This clonotype has ten or more counts. This chain joins TRBV7-3 and TRBJ2-3; the match to TRBD1 covers 7 bases. The CDR3 is made up of 13 amino acids. CDR1 and CDR2 (germline): SGHTA, FQGTGA. V lost 4 bases, J lost 6 bases, and 4 bases stayed unmatched. CDR3 nucleotides: TGTGCCAGCAGCTCGACAGGGATGGATACGCAGTATTTT. Its translation: CASSSTGMDTQYF. The variable domain in full, with the rest retrieved from reference TRBV7-3 and TRBJ2-3, is GAGVSQTPSNKVTEKGKYVELRCDPISGHTALYWYRQSLGQGPEFLIYFQGTGAADDSGLPNDRFFAVRPEGSVSTLKIQRTERGDSAVYLCASSSTGMDTQYFGPGTRLTVL.

There are a few counts of this clonotype. The J gene is TRBJ2-7, the V gene TRBV20-1, with D unclear. Trimming cost V 1 base and J 9 bases, with 16 bases left between them. CDR1 DFQATT and CDR2 SNEGSKA come from the germline V gene (reference sequence). This CDR3 contains 13 residues. The CDR3 DNA sequence: TGCAGTGCTAGAGTCTTAGGTGACGAAGGGCAGTACTTC. Amino acid sequence: CSARVLGDEGQYF.

This clonotype was observed at least ten times. This chain joins TRBV24-1 and TRBJ2-1; 11 bases match TRBD2. J lost 6 bases, V lost 3 bases, and 6 bases had no gene match. Per the germline V gene, CDR1 is KGHDR and CDR2 is SFDVKD. CDR3 size: 16 residues. CDR3 residues: CATSDDSGRAGNEQFF. CDR3 nucleotide sequence: TGTGCCACCAGTGATGATAGCGGGAGGGCAGGCAATGAGCAGTTCTTC.

The rearrangement joins TRBV6-5 to TRBJ1-6; D remains ambiguous. V was trimmed by 11 bases and J by 0 bases, leaving 14 bases between them. Germline V CDR1 and CDR2: MNHEY, SVGAGI. This CDR3 has 15 residues. Here the CDR3 DNA reads TGTGCCTCTGGACGGGGAAGCTCCTATAATTCACCCCTCCACTTT. Its translation: CASGRGSSYNSPLHF.

The table lists this clonotype with many counts. V usage is TRBV4-2 and J usage is TRBJ2-7; D may be TRBD1 (6 bases). The germline gives CDR1 LGHNA, CDR2 YNFKEQ. The CDR3 covers 16 residues. Between the trimmed V and J ends, which lost 0 bases and 3 bases, there was a span of 15 bases. The CDR3, as DNA: TGTGCCAGCAGCCAAGATTTGGACAGAAGTTACTACGAGCAGTACTTC. The encoded protein is CASSQDLDRSYYEQYF.

Concerning this clonotype itself: A much more abundant neighbour one base away suggests this may be a read error. The V and J genes are TRBV20-1 and TRBJ2-1; 11 positions match TRBD2. CDR1 DFQATT and CDR2 SNEGSKA come from the germline V gene (reference sequence). The CDR3 sequence is 17 residues long. The CDR3 region is CSARSNGLAGGFNEQSF. Written as DNA, the CDR3 is TGCAGTGCTAGATCCAACGGGCTAGCGGGAGGTTTCAATGAGCAGTCCTTC.

The chain links TRBV11-1 to TRBJ2-7; D may correspond to TRBD1 or TRBD2 (5 bases each). From germline, CDR1 is SGHAT and CDR2 FQDESV (reference sequence). The CDR3 contains 15 residues. V was trimmed by 6 bases and J by 2 bases, leaving 17 bases between them. This CDR3 is CASSYAGTYPYEQYF. The CDR3 region has the DNA TGTGCCAGCAGTTATGCCGGGACGTATCCCTACGAGCAGTACTTC.

In this sample, this clonotype turned up a few times. CDR3 DNA sequence: TGCAGCGTTGAAGAAGGGGGCCGCGGGGACAGAGCTAGAGTAGCCAAAAACATTCAGTACTTC. It translates to CSVEEGGRGDRARVAKNIQYF. This chain joins TRBV29-1 and TRBJ2-4; perhaps TRBD1 as D (7 bases). With 0 bases removed from V and 0 bases from J, the gap between germline ends came to 27 bases. The CDR3 is 21 amino acids. Germline V gene sequence: CDR1 SQVTM, CDR2 ANQGSEA.

This clonotype was picked up one time. V and J are TRBV5-1 and TRBJ1-1; possibly TRBD1 for D (5 bases). The length of the CDR3 is 15 residues. V was clipped by 7 bases and J by 1 base, with 17 bases between them. Germline V gene lookup returns CDR1 SGHRS and CDR2 YFSETQ. CDR3 coding DNA: TGCGCCAGCGGCCCAGAGGGGCTGACGAACACTGAAGCTTTCTTT. Its translation: CASGPEGLTNTEAFF.

This clonotype was detected ten times or more. The V call is TRBV28, the J call TRBJ2-7, with D possibly called TRBD1 or TRBD2 (5 bases each). The CDR3 is 13 residues long. V was shortened by 6 bases and J by 3 bases, with 12 bases between the two germline ends. Germline values: CDR1 MDHEN, CDR2 SYDVKM. The CDR3 is CASRKGTNYEQYF. CDR3 sequence (DNA): TGTGCCAGCAGGAAGGGGACCAACTACGAGCAGTACTTC.

The V and J genes are TRBV10-3 and TRBJ2-2; 7 bases agree with TRBD1. CDR1 and CDR2 from the germline V gene are ENHRY and SYGVKD. The CDR3 consists of 14 residues. V gave up 10 bases and J gave up 4 bases; unmatched junction bases: 9. The chain's CDR3 is CATNWGQITGELFF. Here the CDR3 DNA reads TGTGCCACAAACTGGGGACAGATCACCGGGGAGCTGTTTTTT.

This clonotype was seen ten or more times. CDR3 DNA: TGTGCCAGCAGTGATGCAGGGATTAACGAGCAGTACTTC. Its translation: CASSDAGINEQYF. The rearrangement joins TRBV2 to TRBJ2-7, with D possibly being TRBD1 (5 bases). Germline CDR1 SNHLY, CDR2 FYNNEI. V lost 3 bases to trimming and J lost 5 bases, with 11 bases between them. CDR3 length equals 13 residues.

On this clonotype itself: A read error is the likely source, as a far larger clone sits one nucleotide away. J is TRBJ2-2 and V is TRBV6-5; 7 bases match TRBD1. CDR1 is MNHEY and CDR2 is SVGAGI in the germline V gene. This CDR3 comprises 14 residues. After removal of 5 bases from V and 6 bases from J, the junction contained 6 bases not matched to a gene. The CDR3 sequence: CASSTGQDAGELFF. CDR3 coding DNA: TGTGCCAGCAGTACCGGACAGGACGCCGGGGAGCTGTTTTTT.

This clonotype was recorded many times. The chain links TRBV12-3 or TRBV12-4 to TRBJ2-6; D could derive from TRBD1 or TRBD2 (5 bases each). V lost 3 bases and J lost 9, with 9 bases in between. There are 13 residues in the CDR3. CDR3 sequence (DNA): TGTGCCAGCAGTTTGGGACGGAGCAACGTCCTGACTTTC. Its protein is CASSLGRSNVLTF.

This clonotype occurred many times. The J gene is TRBJ1-1, the V gene TRBV6-1; D is ambiguous. V lost 4 bases to trimming and J lost 11 bases, with 11 bases between them. Germline CDR1 reads MNHNS; CDR2 reads SASEGT. This CDR3 is 11 amino acids long. CDR3 protein: CASSVELAAFF. In nucleotides, the CDR3 is TGTGCCAGCAGTGTGGAGTTGGCGGCTTTCTTT.